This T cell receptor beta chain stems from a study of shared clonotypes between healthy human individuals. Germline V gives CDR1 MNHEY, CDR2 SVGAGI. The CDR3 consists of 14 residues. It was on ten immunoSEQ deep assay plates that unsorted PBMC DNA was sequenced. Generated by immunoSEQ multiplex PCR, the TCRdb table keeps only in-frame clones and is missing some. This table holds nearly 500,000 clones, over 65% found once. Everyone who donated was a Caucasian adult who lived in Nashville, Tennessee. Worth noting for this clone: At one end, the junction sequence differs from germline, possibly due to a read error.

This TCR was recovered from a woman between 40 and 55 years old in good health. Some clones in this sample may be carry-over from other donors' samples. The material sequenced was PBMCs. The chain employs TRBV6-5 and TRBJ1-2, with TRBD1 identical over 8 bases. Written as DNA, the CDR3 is TGTGCCAGCAGCCGGACAGGGCTGAACTATGGCTGCACCTTC. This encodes CASSRTGLNYGCTF.